This T cell receptor (beta chain) was obtained from a study of blood T cell repertoires in COVID-19. About the study: From the United States, Italy and Spain came samples of acute and convalescent COVID-19. T cells, B-cell-depleted T cells, or PBMCs supplied cDNA or gDNA.

With V trimmed by 5 bases and J by 11 bases, 8 bases remained unmatched. The CDR3 is 12 residues long. Original processing methods: How many nucleated cells were present was estimated from reference gene primer amplification. Some clones are missing from TCRdb's copy, which holds only in-frame ones; the method was immunoSEQ multiplex PCR. From that table come the V and J calls and clone size; the DNA was used to work out D and trimming. The sample has around 150,000 clones; over 70% are singletons. Sequences were obtained from peripheral blood. The V gene is TRBV12-3 or TRBV12-4, the J gene TRBJ1-1, with TRBD1 matching over 7 bases. The source of this sequence is a man aged 50 or older with active or convalescent COVID-19. CDR3 region: CASSAGQPGAFF. DNA of the CDR3: TGTGCCAGCAGTGCGGGACAGCCGGGGGCTTTCTTT.